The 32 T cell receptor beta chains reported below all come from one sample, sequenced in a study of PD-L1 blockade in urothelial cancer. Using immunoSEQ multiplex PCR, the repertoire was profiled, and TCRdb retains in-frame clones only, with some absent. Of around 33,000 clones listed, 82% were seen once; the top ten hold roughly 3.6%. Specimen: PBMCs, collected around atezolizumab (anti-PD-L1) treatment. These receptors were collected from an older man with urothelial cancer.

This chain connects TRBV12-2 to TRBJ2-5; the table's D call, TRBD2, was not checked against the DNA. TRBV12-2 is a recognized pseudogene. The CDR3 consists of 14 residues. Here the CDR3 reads CASRPPRGQETQYF. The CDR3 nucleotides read TGTGCAAGTCGCCCCCCACGGGGACAAGAGACCCAGTACTTC.

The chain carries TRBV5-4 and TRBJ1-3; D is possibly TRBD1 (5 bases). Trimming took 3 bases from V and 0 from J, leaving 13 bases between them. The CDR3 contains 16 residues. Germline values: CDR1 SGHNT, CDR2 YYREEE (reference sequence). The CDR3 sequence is CASSSGGRASGNTIYF. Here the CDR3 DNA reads TGTGCCAGCAGCTCGGGGGGTCGGGCCTCTGGAAACACCATATATTTT.

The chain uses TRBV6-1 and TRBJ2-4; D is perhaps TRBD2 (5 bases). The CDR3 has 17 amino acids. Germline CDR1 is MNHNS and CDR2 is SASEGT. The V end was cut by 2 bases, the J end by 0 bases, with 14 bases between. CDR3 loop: CASSERRGSLAKNIQYF. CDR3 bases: TGTGCCAGCAGTGAACGTCGGGGATCACTAGCCAAAAACATTCAGTACTTC.

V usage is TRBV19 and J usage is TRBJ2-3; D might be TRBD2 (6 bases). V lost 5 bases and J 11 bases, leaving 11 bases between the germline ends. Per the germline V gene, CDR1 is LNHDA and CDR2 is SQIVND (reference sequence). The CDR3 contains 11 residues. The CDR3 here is CASSAGFRQYF. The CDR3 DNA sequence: TGTGCCAGTAGTGCGGGGTTCCGGCAGTATTTT. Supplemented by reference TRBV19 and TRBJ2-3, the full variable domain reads DGGITQSPKYLFRKEGQNVTLSCEQNLNHDAMYWYRQDPGQGLRLIYYSQIVNDFQKGDIAEGYSVSREKKESFPLTVTSAQKNPTAFYLCASSAGFRQYFGPGTRLTVL.

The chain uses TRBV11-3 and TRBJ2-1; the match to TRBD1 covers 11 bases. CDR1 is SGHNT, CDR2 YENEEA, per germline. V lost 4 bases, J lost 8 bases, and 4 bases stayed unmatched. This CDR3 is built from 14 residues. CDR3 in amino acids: CASSSRTGGHEQFF. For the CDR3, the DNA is TGTGCCAGCAGCTCCCGGACAGGGGGCCATGAGCAGTTCTTC.

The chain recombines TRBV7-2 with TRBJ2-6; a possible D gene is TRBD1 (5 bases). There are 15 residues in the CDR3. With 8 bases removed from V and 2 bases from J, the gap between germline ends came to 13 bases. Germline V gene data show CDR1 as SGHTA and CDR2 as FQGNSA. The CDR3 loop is CASLRIGAGANVLTF. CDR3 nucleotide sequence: TGTGCCAGCTTGAGGATAGGGGCTGGGGCCAACGTCCTGACTTTC.

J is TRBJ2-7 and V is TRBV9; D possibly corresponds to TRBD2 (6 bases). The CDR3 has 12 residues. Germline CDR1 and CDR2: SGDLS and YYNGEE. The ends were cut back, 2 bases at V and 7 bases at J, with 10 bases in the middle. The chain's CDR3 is CASSVRGGEQYF. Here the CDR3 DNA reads TGTGCCAGCAGCGTGCGTGGGGGGGAGCAGTACTTC.

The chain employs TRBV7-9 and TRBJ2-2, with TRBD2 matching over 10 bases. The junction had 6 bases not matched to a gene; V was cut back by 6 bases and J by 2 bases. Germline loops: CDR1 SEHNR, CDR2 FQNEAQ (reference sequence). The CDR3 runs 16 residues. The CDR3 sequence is CASSRSSGGNTGELFF. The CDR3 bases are TGTGCCAGCAGTCGGTCTAGCGGGGGAAACACCGGGGAGCTGTTTTTT.

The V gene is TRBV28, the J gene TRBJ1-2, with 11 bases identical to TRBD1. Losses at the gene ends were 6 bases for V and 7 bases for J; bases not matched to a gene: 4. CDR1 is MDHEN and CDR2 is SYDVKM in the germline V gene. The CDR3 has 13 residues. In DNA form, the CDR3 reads TGTGCCAGCAGGGGGACAGGGGGAAGTGGCTACACCTTC. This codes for CASRGTGGSGYTF.

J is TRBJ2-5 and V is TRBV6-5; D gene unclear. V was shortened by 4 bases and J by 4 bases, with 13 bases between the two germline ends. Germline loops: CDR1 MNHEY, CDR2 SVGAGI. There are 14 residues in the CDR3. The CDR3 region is CASSSRVLRETQYF. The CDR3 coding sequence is TGTGCCAGCAGTTCCCGGGTTTTAAGAGAGACCCAGTACTTC.

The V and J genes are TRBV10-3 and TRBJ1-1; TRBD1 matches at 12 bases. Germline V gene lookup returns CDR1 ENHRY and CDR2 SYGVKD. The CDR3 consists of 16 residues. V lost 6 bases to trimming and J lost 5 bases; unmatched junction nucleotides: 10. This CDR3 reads CAIRISGTGGGTEAFF. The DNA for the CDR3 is TGTGCCATCAGGATATCCGGGACAGGGGGCGGGACTGAAGCTTTCTTT.

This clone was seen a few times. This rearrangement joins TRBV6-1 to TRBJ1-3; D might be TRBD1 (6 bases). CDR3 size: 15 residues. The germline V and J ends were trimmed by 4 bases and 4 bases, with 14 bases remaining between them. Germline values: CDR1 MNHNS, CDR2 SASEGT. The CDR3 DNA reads TGTGCCAGCAGTGCTGGAACAGGGCTAGGAAACACCATATATTTT. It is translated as CASSAGTGLGNTIYF.

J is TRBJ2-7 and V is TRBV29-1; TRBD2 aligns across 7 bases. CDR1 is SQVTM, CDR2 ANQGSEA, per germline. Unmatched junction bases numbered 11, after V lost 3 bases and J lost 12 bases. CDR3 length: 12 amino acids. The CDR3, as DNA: TGCAGCGTTGACATTGCCGGGGGGTTAACGTACTTC. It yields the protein CSVDIAGGLTYF.

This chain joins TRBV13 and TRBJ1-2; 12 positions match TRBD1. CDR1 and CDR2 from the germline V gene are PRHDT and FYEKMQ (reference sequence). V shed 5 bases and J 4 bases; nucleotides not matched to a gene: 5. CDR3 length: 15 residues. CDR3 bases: TGTGCCAGCAGCCCTGGGACAGGGGGCAGCTATGGCTACACCTTC. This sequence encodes CASSPGTGGSYGYTF.

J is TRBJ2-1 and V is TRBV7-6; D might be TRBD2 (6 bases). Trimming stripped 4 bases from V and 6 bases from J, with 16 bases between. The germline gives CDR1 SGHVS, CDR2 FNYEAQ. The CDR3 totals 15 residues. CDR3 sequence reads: CASSWGTPQSNEQFF. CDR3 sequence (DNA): TGTGCCAGCAGCTGGGGGACTCCCCAGAGCAATGAGCAGTTCTTC.

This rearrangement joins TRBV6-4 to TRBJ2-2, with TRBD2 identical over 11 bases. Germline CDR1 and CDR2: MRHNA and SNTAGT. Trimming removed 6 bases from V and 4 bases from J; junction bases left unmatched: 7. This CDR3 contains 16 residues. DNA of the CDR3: TGTGCCAGCAGCTTTAGACTAGCGGGAAGCACCGGGGAGCTGTTTTTT. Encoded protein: CASSFRLAGSTGELFF.

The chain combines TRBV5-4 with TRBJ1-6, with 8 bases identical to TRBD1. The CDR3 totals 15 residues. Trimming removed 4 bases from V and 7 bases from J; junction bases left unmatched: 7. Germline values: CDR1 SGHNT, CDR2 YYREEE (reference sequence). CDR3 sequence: CASSQRTGWNSPLHF. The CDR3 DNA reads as TGTGCCAGCAGCCAACGGACAGGGTGGAATTCACCCCTCCACTTT.

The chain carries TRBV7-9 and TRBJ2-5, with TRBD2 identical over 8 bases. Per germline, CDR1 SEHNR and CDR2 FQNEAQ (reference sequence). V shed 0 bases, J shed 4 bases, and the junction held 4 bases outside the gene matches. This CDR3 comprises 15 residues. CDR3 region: CASSLAAGVGETQYF. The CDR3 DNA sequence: TGTGCCAGCAGCTTAGCAGCGGGGGTAGGAGAGACCCAGTACTTC.

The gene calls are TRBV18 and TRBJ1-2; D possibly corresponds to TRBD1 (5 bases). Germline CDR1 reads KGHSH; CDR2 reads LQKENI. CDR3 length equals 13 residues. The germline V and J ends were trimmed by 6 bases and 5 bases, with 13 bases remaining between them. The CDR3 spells CASSPTDEYGYTF. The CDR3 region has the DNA TGTGCCAGCTCCCCGACAGATGAGTATGGCTACACCTTC.

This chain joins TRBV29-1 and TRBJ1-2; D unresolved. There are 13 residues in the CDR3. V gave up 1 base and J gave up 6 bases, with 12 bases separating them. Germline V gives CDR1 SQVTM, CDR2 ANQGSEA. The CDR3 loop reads CSVEGGIGHGYTF. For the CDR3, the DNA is TGCAGCGTTGAAGGCGGGATAGGGCATGGCTACACCTTC. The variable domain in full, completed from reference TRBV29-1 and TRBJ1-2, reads SAVISQKPSRDICQRGTSLTIQCQVDSQVTMMFWYRQQPGQSLTLIATANQGSEATYESGFVIDKFPISRPNLTFSTLTVSNMSPEDSSIYLCSVEGGIGHGYTFGSGTRLTVV.

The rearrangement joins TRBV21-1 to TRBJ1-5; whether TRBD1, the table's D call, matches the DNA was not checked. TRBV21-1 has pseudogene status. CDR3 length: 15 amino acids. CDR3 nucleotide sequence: TGTGCCAGCAGCAATAGTCTTTCTAGGGGTCAGCCCCAGCATTTT. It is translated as CASSNSLSRGQPQHF.

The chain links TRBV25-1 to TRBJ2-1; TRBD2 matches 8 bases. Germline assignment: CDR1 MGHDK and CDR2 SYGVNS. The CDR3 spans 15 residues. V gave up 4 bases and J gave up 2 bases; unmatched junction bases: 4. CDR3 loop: CASSVSAGAYNEQFF. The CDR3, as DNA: TGTGCCAGCAGTGTGTCAGCGGGGGCCTACAATGAGCAGTTCTTC.

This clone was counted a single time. DNA of the CDR3: TGTGCCAGCAGCTCCGAGACGTTCGGGCAGGGTTATAACGTCCTGACTTTC. This sequence encodes CASSSETFGQGYNVLTF. This chain links TRBV7-3 with TRBJ2-6, with D tentatively TRBD1 (5 bases). The germline CDR1 and CDR2 sequences are SGHTA and FQGTGA. The V gene lost 4 bases and the J gene lost 10 bases, with 23 bases spanning the gap. This CDR3 comprises 17 residues.

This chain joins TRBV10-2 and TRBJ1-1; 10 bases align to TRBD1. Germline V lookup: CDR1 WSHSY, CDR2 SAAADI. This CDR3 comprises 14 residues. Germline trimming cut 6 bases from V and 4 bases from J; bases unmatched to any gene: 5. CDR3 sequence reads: CASSGQGVGTEAFF. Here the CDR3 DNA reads TGCGCCAGCAGCGGACAGGGGGTTGGCACTGAAGCTTTCTTT.

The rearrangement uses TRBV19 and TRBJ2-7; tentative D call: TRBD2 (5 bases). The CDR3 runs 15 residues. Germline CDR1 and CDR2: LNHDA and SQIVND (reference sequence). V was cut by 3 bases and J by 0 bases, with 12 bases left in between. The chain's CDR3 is CASSMAGTLSYEQYF. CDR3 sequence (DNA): TGTGCCAGTAGTATGGCGGGTACCCTCTCCTACGAGCAGTACTTC.

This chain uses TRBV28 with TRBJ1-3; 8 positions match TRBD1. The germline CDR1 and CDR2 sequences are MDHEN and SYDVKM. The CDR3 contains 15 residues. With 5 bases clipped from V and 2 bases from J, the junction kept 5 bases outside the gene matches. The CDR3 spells CASSPRTGTGNTIYF. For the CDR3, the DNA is TGTGCCAGCAGTCCGCGGACAGGGACTGGAAACACCATATATTTT.

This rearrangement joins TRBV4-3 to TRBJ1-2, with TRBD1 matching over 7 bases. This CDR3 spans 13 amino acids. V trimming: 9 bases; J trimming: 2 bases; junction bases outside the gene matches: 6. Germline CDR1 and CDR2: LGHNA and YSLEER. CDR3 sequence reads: CASAPGQNYGYTF. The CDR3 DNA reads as TGCGCCAGTGCTCCGGGACAGAACTATGGCTACACCTTC.

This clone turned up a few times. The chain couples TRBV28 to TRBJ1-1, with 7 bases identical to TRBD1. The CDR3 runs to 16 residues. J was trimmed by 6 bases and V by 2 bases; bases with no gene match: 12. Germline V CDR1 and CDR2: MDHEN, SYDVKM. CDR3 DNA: TGTGCCAGCAGTTTAAACCCCGGACAGGTTAACGCTGAAGCTTTCTTT. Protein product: CASSLNPGQVNAEAFF.

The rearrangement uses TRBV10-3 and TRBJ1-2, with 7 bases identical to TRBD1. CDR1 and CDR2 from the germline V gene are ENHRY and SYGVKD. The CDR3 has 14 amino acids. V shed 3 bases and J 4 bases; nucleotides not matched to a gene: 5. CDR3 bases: TGTGCCATCAGTGATGAGACAGGGAGCTATGGCTACACCTTC. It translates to CAISDETGSYGYTF.

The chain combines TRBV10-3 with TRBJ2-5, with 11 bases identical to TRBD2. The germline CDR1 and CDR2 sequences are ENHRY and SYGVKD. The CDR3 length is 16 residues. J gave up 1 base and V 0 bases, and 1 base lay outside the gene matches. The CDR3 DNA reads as TGTGCCATCAGTGAGTCCGGGACTAGCGGCCAAGAGACCCAGTACTTC. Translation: CAISESGTSGQETQYF.

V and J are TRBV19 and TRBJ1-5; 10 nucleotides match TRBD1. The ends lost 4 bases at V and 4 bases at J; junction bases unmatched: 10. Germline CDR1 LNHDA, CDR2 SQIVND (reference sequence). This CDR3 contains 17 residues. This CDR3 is CASSKGQGSNWNQPQHF. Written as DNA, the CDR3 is TGTGCCAGTAGTAAGGGACAGGGGTCAAATTGGAATCAGCCCCAGCATTTT.

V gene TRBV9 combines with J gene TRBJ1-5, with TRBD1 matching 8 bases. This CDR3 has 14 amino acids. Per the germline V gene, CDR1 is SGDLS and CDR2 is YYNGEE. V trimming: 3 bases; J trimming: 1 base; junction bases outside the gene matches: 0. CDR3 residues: CASSGTGSNQPQHF. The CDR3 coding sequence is TGTGCCAGCAGCGGGACAGGGAGCAATCAGCCCCAGCATTTT. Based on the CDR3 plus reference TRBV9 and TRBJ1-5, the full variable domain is DSGVTQTPKHLITATGQRVTLRCSPRSGDLSVYWYQQSLDQGLQFLIQYYNGEERAKGNILERFSAQQFPDLHSELNLSSLELGDSALYFCASSGTGSNQPQHFGDGTRLSIL.